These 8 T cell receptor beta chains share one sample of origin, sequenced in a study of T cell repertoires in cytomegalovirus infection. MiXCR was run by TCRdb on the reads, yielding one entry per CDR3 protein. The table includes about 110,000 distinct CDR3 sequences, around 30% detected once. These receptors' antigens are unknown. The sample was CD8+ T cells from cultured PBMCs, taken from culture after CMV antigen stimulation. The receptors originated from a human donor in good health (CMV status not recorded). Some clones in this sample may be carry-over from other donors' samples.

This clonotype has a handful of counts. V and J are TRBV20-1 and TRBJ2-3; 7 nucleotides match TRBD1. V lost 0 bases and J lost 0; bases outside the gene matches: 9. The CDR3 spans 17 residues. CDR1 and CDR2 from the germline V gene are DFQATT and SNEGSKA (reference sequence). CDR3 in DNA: TGCAGTGCTAGAGAGAGGAGACAGGGCTTGAGCACAGATACGCAGTATTTT. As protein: CSARERRQGLSTDTQYF.

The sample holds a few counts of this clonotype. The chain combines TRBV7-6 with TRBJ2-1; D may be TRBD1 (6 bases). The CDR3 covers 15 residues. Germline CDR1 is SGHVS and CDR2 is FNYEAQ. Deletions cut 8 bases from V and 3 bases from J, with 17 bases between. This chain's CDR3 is CASSKNRADYNEQFF. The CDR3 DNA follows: TGTGCCAGCTCAAAAAACAGGGCCGACTACAATGAGCAGTTCTTC.

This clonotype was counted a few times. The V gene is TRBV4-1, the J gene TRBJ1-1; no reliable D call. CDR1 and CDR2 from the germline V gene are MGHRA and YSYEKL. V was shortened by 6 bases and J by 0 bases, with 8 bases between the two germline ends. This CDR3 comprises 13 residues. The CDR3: CASSRDLNTEAFF. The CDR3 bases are TGCGCCAGCAGTCGGGATCTGAACACTGAAGCTTTCTTT.

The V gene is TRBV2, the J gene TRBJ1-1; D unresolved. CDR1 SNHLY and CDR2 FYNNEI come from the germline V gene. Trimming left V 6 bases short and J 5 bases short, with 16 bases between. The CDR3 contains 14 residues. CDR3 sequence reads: CASRPPDLRTEAFF. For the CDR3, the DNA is TGTGCCAGCAGGCCGCCGGACTTAAGGACTGAAGCTTTCTTT.

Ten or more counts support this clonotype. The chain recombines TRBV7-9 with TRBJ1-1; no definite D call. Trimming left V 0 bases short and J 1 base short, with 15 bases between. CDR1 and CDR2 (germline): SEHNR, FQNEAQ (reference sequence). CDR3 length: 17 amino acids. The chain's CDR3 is CASSLAGKGWGNTEAFF. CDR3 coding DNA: TGTGCCAGCAGCTTAGCGGGGAAGGGCTGGGGGAACACTGAAGCTTTCTTT.

This CDR3 is CASSLPGHNTGELFF. In DNA form, the CDR3 reads TGTGCCAGCAGTTTACCCGGACATAACACCGGGGAGCTGTTTTTT. The chain combines TRBV28 with TRBJ2-2; D might be TRBD1 (5 bases). V lost 2 bases to trimming and J lost 2 bases, with 9 bases between them. Looked up from germline, CDR1 is MDHEN and CDR2 is SYDVKM. The CDR3 length is 15 residues.

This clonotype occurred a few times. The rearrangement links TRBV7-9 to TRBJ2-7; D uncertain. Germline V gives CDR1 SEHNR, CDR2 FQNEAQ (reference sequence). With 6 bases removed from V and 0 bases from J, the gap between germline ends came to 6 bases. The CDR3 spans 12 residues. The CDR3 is CASRGNSYEQYF. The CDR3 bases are TGTGCCAGCAGGGGGAACTCCTACGAGCAGTACTTC.

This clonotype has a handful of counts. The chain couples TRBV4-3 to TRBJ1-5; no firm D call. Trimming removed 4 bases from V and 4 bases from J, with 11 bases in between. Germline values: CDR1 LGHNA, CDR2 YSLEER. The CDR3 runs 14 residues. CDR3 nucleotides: TGCGCCAGCAGCCCGGACCTTGGGAATCAGCCCCAGCATTTT. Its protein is CASSPDLGNQPQHF.